These 6 T cell receptor beta chains share one sample of origin, sequenced in a study of shared clonotypes between healthy human individuals (dated by TCRdb to the early 2020s). Library preparation used the immunoSEQ multiplex PCR assay. This is the immuneACCESS table as TCRdb keeps it, with only in-frame sequences that have V and J called. A part of the clones is gone; compared with another copy, unresolved V genes explain less than half, and the rest is unexplained. Counted in this sample were 2 million to 2.5 million clones; almost 96% of them appeared once. Clones ranked in the top ten supply roughly 0.13% of the sample. The sequencing sample was made of naive CD4+ T cells sorted from blood. The label giving this sample's cell subset or site can be read as: CD45RA+ positively selected. The receptor set was obtained from a man younger than 30 in good health.

This rearrangement joins TRBV10-1 to TRBJ1-5, with a possible D match to TRBD1 (6 bases). The germline V and J ends were trimmed by 3 bases and 1 base, with 10 bases remaining between them. Germline V gene sequence: CDR1 WNHNN, CDR2 SYGVQD (reference sequence). The CDR3 has 15 residues. CDR3: CASSEGDMSNQPQHF. The CDR3 nucleotides are TGCGCCAGCAGTGAAGGGGACATGAGCAATCAGCCCCAGCATTTT.

The chain uses TRBV5-3 and TRBJ2-2, with 7 bases lining up with TRBD2. TRBV5-3 is recorded as an ORF, its role being uncertain. With 4 bases clipped from V and 3 bases from J, the junction kept 9 bases outside the gene matches. This CDR3 contains 16 residues. CDR3: CARSTPASGYTGELFF. DNA of the CDR3: TGTGCCAGAAGCACCCCGGCTAGCGGCTACACCGGGGAGCTGTTTTTT.

The rearrangement joins TRBV29-1 to TRBJ2-1; 14 nucleotides match TRBD2. With 3 bases clipped from V and 1 base from J, the junction kept 2 bases outside the gene matches. Per the germline V gene, CDR1 is SQVTM and CDR2 is ANQGSEA. The CDR3 is made up of 16 amino acids. The CDR3 loop reads CSVERLAGGSYNEQFF. The CDR3 DNA reads TGCAGCGTTGAGAGACTAGCGGGGGGGTCCTACAATGAGCAGTTCTTC.

The genes are TRBV7-8 and TRBJ1-1; the match to TRBD1 covers 12 bases. The V gene end was trimmed by 4 bases and the J gene end by 10 bases; junction bases not matched to a gene: 7. CDR3 length: 14 residues. Germline V CDR1 and CDR2: SGHVS, FQNEAQ. The CDR3 nucleotides are TGTGCCAGCAGCTCCGGGACAGGGGGCTCAGGAGCTTTCTTT. It yields the protein CASSSGTGGSGAFF.

V is TRBV5-6 and J is TRBJ1-6; D is uncertain. There are 15 residues in the CDR3. V lost 7 bases and J lost 8, with 19 bases in between. The germline V gene encodes CDR1 SGHDT and CDR2 YYEEEE. The CDR3 loop reads CASRTQEPGHSPLHF. CDR3 coding DNA: TGTGCCAGCCGTACCCAGGAGCCAGGCCATTCACCCCTCCACTTT.

The chain has TRBV19 and TRBJ1-1; 7 bases agree with TRBD1. The CDR3 is 14 residues long. Unmatched junction bases numbered 5, after V lost 7 bases and J lost 0 bases. From germline, CDR1 is LNHDA and CDR2 SQIVND (reference sequence). CDR3 bases: TGTGCCAGTAATTGGGGACAGCTGAACACTGAAGCTTTCTTT. Translation gives CASNWGQLNTEAFF.